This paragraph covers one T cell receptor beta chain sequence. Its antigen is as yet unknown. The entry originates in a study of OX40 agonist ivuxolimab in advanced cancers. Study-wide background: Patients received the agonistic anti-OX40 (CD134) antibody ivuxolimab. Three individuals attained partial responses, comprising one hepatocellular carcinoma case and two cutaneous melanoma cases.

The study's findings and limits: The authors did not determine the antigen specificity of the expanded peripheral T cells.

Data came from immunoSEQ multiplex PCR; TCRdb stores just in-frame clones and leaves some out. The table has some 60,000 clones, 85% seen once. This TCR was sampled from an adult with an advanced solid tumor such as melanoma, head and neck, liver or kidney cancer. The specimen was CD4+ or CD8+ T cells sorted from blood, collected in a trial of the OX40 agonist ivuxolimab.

Here the CDR3 reads CASSPQGAQEKLFF. DNA of the CDR3: TGTGCCAGCAGCCCACAGGGGGCGCAAGAAAAACTGTTTTTT. The chain uses TRBV7-9 and TRBJ1-4; TRBD1 agrees at 9 bases. This CDR3 is built from 14 residues. CDR1 and CDR2 (germline): SEHNR, FQNEAQ (reference sequence). V lost 5 bases and J lost 8; bases outside the gene matches: 6. The full variable domain, with the rest looked up from reference TRBV7-9 and TRBJ1-4, is DTGVSQNPRHKITKRGQNVTFRCDPISEHNRLYWYRQTLGQGPEFLTYFQNEAQLEKSRLLSDRFSAERPKGSFSTLEIQRTEQGDSAMYLCASSPQGAQEKLFFGSGTQLSVL.